The count of the clone carrying this T cell receptor (beta chain) is one. V lost 1 base and J lost 5; bases outside the gene matches: 4. There are 16 residues in the CDR3. Germline CDR1 and CDR2: LGHNA and YNFKEQ. The data belong to a study of blood T cells in healthy people across ages. Then a second PCR, running roughly 7 to 12 cycles, was carried out with a sample-barcoded 5' primer and a J-beta primer mix. TCRdb fed the 5' RACE reads into MiXCR, producing one record per CDR3 protein. This table holds about 830,000 distinct CDR3 sequences, roughly 64% found once. Sample: blood. The chain uses TRBV4-2 and TRBJ2-3; 12 positions agree with TRBD1. This receptor was obtained from a man aged 30-40 years in good health. The CDR3 bases are TGTGCCAGCAGCCAAGGGGACAGGGGGCTTATAGATACGCAGTATTTT. As protein: CASSQGDRGLIDTQYF.